The sequence of this T cell receptor beta chain was determined in a study of T-cell memory formation after mild COVID-19. Whole-study findings and limits: There was a balanced CD4/CD8 profile in clones contracting day 15 to 85, and later expanders leaned CD4+.

CDR3 length: 16 residues. Germline V gene sequence: CDR1 SGHTA, CDR2 FQGNSA. Unmatched junction bases numbered 3, after V lost 3 bases and J lost 0 bases. A word on this clonotype: Its target is unknown.

TCRdb re-analysed the 5' RACE reads in MiXCR, keeping a single row per CDR3 protein. Altogether 350,000 to 450,000 distinct CDR3 sequences are present, 20% being singletons, with the ten largest covering 7.5% to 9.5%. This TCR derives from an adult woman who had mild COVID-19 (a few samples of this study predate the infection). Cell type and time point are not known. The specimen was PBMCs or a T cell subset sorted from them (not recorded which). V is TRBV7-2 and J is TRBJ1-4; 8 bases map to TRBD1. The CDR3 loop is CASSFGQGATNEKLFF. The CDR3 DNA reads as TGTGCCAGCAGCTTTGGACAGGGAGCAACTAATGAAAAACTGTTTTTT.